Presented here are 16 T cell receptor beta chains from one specimen sequenced in a study of beta chain features in type 1 diabetes. All of the isolated RNA was reverse transcribed, so expressed TCRB transcripts were sequenced. Sequencing used immunoSEQ multiplex PCR; TCRdb keeps in-frame clones, though not all of them. The profile covers 390,000 or so clones, with roughly 14% appearing a single time and 0.03% to 0.04% taken by the ten largest. Sequencing was done on a sample of naive CD4+ T cells from blood. The receptors shown here come from a man aged 25 to 40 in good health.

This clone was recorded a few times. The chain combines TRBV6-5 with TRBJ2-7; D gene ambiguous. Germline assignment: CDR1 MNHEY and CDR2 SVGAGI. The CDR3 runs 15 residues. V lost 2 bases and J lost 3, with 14 bases in between. CDR3 loop: CASSYGNVGNYEQYF. The CDR3 DNA reads as TGTGCCAGCAGTTACGGTAACGTAGGGAACTACGAGCAGTACTTC.

This clone appeared once. This rearrangement joins TRBV13 to TRBJ2-7; 7 bases fit TRBD1. This CDR3 is 13 amino acids long. After removal of 4 bases from V and 3 bases from J, the junction contained 3 bases not matched to a gene. Germline V gene sequence: CDR1 PRHDT, CDR2 FYEKMQ (reference sequence). CDR3 coding DNA: TGTGCCAGCAGCTCCGGGGACAGCTACGAGCAGTACTTC. This encodes CASSSGDSYEQYF.

This clone was picked up a small number of times. The CDR3 sequence: CASSHGGGSSYNEQFF. The CDR3 region has the DNA TGTGCCAGCAGCCACGGCGGGGGAAGCTCCTACAATGAGCAGTTCTTC. This chain joins TRBV4-2 and TRBJ2-1; 7 bases agree with TRBD2. The CDR3 extends over 16 amino acids. Germline V gene sequence: CDR1 LGHNA, CDR2 YNFKEQ. V was clipped by 3 bases and J by 0 bases; unmatched bases: 5.

This clone was seen only a few times. The chain is built from TRBV6-5 and TRBJ2-7; TRBD1 matches at 8 bases. J lost 7 bases, V lost 2 bases, and 10 bases had no gene match. The CDR3 consists of 15 residues. Germline loops: CDR1 MNHEY, CDR2 SVGAGI. The CDR3 sequence: CASSYPGRGQWEQYF. The CDR3 bases are TGTGCCAGCAGTTACCCCGGCAGGGGGCAATGGGAGCAGTACTTC.

V is TRBV7-5 and J is TRBJ2-2; TRBD2 is the table's D call, not checked against the DNA. TRBV7-5 is recorded as a pseudogene. The CDR3 runs to 14 residues. This chain's CDR3 is CARDGRGNTGELFF. Written as DNA, the CDR3 is TGTGCCAGAGATGGGAGGGGGAACACCGGGGAGCTGTTTTTT.

This clone occurred a few times. The rearrangement uses TRBV29-1 and TRBJ1-1, with unresolved D. CDR1 and CDR2 from the germline V gene are SQVTM and ANQGSEA. The V and J ends lost 6 bases and 1 base respectively, with 12 bases between them. The CDR3 covers 13 residues. CDR3 amino acids: CSVQSPKNTEAFF. CDR3 in DNA: TGCAGCGTGCAGTCCCCGAAGAACACTGAAGCTTTCTTT.

Only a few counts were recorded for this clone. J is TRBJ2-1 and V is TRBV5-1; D tentatively reads TRBD1 or TRBD2 (5 bases each). The CDR3 is made up of 16 amino acids. V was clipped by 0 bases and J by 0 bases, with 10 bases between them. Germline V gives CDR1 SGHRS, CDR2 YFSETQ. This CDR3 is CASSLGGAGSYNEQFF. The CDR3 bases are TGCGCCAGCAGCTTGGGAGGGGCCGGCTCCTACAATGAGCAGTTCTTC. The full variable domain, its missing parts supplied by reference TRBV5-1 and TRBJ2-1, is KAGVTQTPRYLIKTRGQQVTLSCSPISGHRSVSWYQQTPGQGLQFLFEYFSETQRNKGNFPGRFSGRQFSNSRSEMNVSTLELGDSALYLCASSLGGAGSYNEQFFGPGTRLTVL.

A note on this clone: Compared with germline, one end of the junction differs, possibly owing to a read error. This chain connects TRBV2 to TRBJ2-6, with no clear D. Germline CDR1 SNHLY, CDR2 FYNNEI. CDR3 length: 16 residues. CDR3 in amino acids: CASTESRIPGANVLTF. The CDR3, as DNA: TGTGCCAGCACTGAATCCCGGATCCCTGGGGCCAACGTCCTGACTTTC.

The chain couples TRBV19 to TRBJ1-2; D not resolved. CDR1 is LNHDA, CDR2 SQIVND, per germline (reference sequence). The CDR3 is 13 amino acids. Trimming took off 3 bases at V and 2 bases at J, with 7 bases between the two ends. The CDR3: CASSIAENYGYTF. The CDR3 DNA sequence: TGTGCCAGTAGTATCGCTGAGAACTATGGCTACACCTTC.

The chain combines TRBV5-1 with TRBJ2-3, with 8 bases identical to TRBD1. The CDR3 is made up of 15 amino acids. Trimming removed 2 bases from V and 4 bases from J; junction bases left unmatched: 6. Germline CDR1 reads SGHRS; CDR2 reads YFSETQ. The CDR3 loop is CASSLTRGRADTQYF. In DNA form, the CDR3 reads TGCGCCAGCAGCTTAACCAGGGGGCGCGCAGATACGCAGTATTTT. Full variable domain (rest looked up from reference TRBV5-1 and TRBJ2-3): KAGVTQTPRYLIKTRGQQVTLSCSPISGHRSVSWYQQTPGQGLQFLFEYFSETQRNKGNFPGRFSGRQFSNSRSEMNVSTLELGDSALYLCASSLTRGRADTQYFGPGTRLTVL.

The chain carries TRBV6-5 and TRBJ2-3; D is possibly TRBD2 (7 bases). The V gene lost 4 bases and the J gene lost 1 base, with 15 bases spanning the gap. Germline V lookup: CDR1 MNHEY, CDR2 SVGAGI. The CDR3 consists of 16 residues. CDR3 amino acids: CASSWGGRKGTDTQYF. CDR3 bases: TGTGCCAGCAGTTGGGGGGGCAGAAAAGGCACAGATACGCAGTATTTT.

This clone showed up just a few times. V is TRBV19 and J is TRBJ2-7; 8 bases match TRBD2. The trim removed 9 bases at V and 3 bases at J, leaving 7 bases unmatched. The CDR3 is 13 amino acids. Germline V lookup: CDR1 LNHDA, CDR2 SQIVND (reference sequence). The CDR3 DNA sequence: TGTGCCAGCTCCTACGGGAGGGGCTACGAGCAGTACGTC. Its translation: CASSYGRGYEQYV.

V is TRBV29-1 and J is TRBJ2-5; D remains unclear. CDR1 is SQVTM, CDR2 ANQGSEA, per germline. Trimming shortened V by 0 bases and J by 3 bases, and 8 bases separated the two germline ends. The length of the CDR3 is 13 residues. The CDR3 region is CSVEDGREETQYF. The CDR3, as DNA: TGCAGCGTTGAAGACGGCAGAGAAGAGACCCAGTACTTC.

V is TRBV11-2 and J is TRBJ2-1; 8 bases fit TRBD2. The V and J ends lost 2 bases and 2 bases, in that order; junction bases with no gene match: 5. Germline V gene sequence: CDR1 SGHAT, CDR2 FQNNGV. This CDR3 is built from 16 residues. CDR3 sequence (DNA): TGTGCCAGCAGCTTAAGAGGCGGGAGGCCCTACAATGAGCAGTTCTTC. Encoded protein: CASSLRGGRPYNEQFF.

This clone was seen only a few times. This chain connects TRBV25-1 to TRBJ2-7, with 8 nucleotides matching TRBD1. The trim removed 6 bases at V and 5 bases at J, leaving 6 bases unmatched. Germline V gene data show CDR1 as MGHDK and CDR2 as SYGVNS. The CDR3 extends over 13 amino acids. The DNA of the CDR3 is TGTGCCAGCAGGCAGGGGGCGCGGAACGAGCAGTACTTC. Protein product: CASRQGARNEQYF.

This clone was picked up a small number of times. The chain uses TRBV29-1 and TRBJ2-1, with no clear D. Trimming left V 6 bases short and J 4 bases short, with 4 bases between. The CDR3 loop spans 10 amino acids. Germline V gives CDR1 SQVTM, CDR2 ANQGSEA. The CDR3 reads CSVKYNEQFF. The CDR3 nucleotides read TGCAGCGTGAAATACAATGAGCAGTTCTTC.